The clone carrying this TCR beta chain was counted once. Here immunoSEQ multiplex PCR was the method, and the copy in TCRdb shows in-frame clones only, minus some. This table holds about 240,000 clones, under 90% found once. These data belong to a study of blood T cell repertoires in COVID-19. Study at large: In each case, the material was cDNA or gDNA derived from T cells, B-cell-depleted T cells, or PBMCs.

Germline lookup yields CDR1 KGHSH and CDR2 LQKENI. Between the trimmed V and J ends, which lost 5 bases and 11 bases, there was a span of 13 bases. The CDR3 contains 13 residues. Participant age was about 18 to 95 years, and participants resided in 24 US areas. Participant-given clinical history determined each cohort assignment. A COVID-19 case had been met by exposed participants during the 2 weeks before study entry. Source material: PBMCs or T cells enriched from blood (not recorded which). The receptor's source is a woman between 35 and 50 years old who had been exposed to COVID-19. The V call is TRBV18, the J call TRBJ1-6; TRBD1 might be the D (5 bases). In nucleotides, the CDR3 is TGTGCCAGCTCATCCGACGGGGGTACACCCCTCCACTTT. It yields the protein CASSSDGGTPLHF. Combining the CDR3 with reference TRBV18 and TRBJ1-6 gives the whole variable domain NAGVMQNPRHLVRRRGQEARLRCSPMKGHSHVYWYRQLPEEGLKFMVYLQKENIIDESGMPKERFSAEFPKEGPSILRIQQVVRGDSAAYFCASSSDGGTPLHFGNGTRLTVT.